Shown below are 24 T cell receptor beta chains from a single sample sequenced in a study of T cell changes during pregnancy in multiple sclerosis (dated by TCRdb to the late 2010s). Library prep was done by the immunoSEQ multiplex PCR assay. The source is immuneACCESS, and TCRdb retained only in-frame sequences with V and J called. Part of the clones is not carried over; for the studies checked, unresolved V genes explain less than half of this, and the remainder is unexplained. The sample data list about 86,000 clones, and around 90% of these were observed just once. The ten largest clones represent roughly 2% of the sample. The starting material was peripheral blood, obtained in the first trimester of pregnancy. These receptors all come from a female donor in good health, enrolled as a control in a pregnancy study.

On this clone itself: An end of the junction differs from the germline gene, which may be a read error. The chain has TRBV2 and TRBJ1-1, with TRBD1 matching over 7 bases. The germline V gene encodes CDR1 SNHLY and CDR2 FYNNEI. The CDR3 loop spans 15 amino acids. Written as DNA, the CDR3 is TGTGCCAGCAGAGAAGCGAGACAGGGATACACTGAAGCTTTCTTT. Its protein is CASREARQGYTEAFF.

The rearrangement uses TRBV7-9 and TRBJ1-2, with 7 bases lining up with TRBD1. CDR3 length equals 12 residues. The V and J ends lost 5 bases and 13 bases, in that order; junction bases with no gene match: 10. CDR1 is SEHNR, CDR2 FQNEAQ, per germline (reference sequence). The CDR3 reads CASSPGTGAGTF. DNA of the CDR3: TGTGCCAGCAGCCCGGGCACAGGGGCGGGCACCTTC.

The chain uses TRBV12-5 and TRBJ1-5; D is perhaps TRBD1 (5 bases). Germline V lookup: CDR1 LGHNT, CDR2 FRNRAP. V was shortened by 4 bases and J by 10 bases, with 17 bases between the two germline ends. This CDR3 is built from 14 residues. CDR3 coding DNA: TGTGCTAGTGGTTCCGCACCAGGGAAACAACCCCAGCATTTT. Protein sequence: CASGSAPGKQPQHF.

The rearrangement links TRBV27 to TRBJ2-3; a possible D gene is TRBD2 (6 bases). The CDR3 loop spans 15 amino acids. Germline V gene data show CDR1 as MNHEY and CDR2 as SMNVEV (reference sequence). The V end lost 5 bases, the J end lost 2 bases, and 14 bases lay between the germline ends. CDR3 DNA sequence: TGTGCCAGCAGTGCGGGACTCTCCAACACAGATACGCAGTATTTT. This codes for CASSAGLSNTDTQYF.

V and J are TRBV27 and TRBJ1-2, with a weak D call TRBD1 (5 bases). This CDR3 is built from 13 residues. V was cut by 1 base and J by 6 bases, with 9 bases left in between. The germline V gene encodes CDR1 MNHEY and CDR2 SMNVEV (reference sequence). The CDR3 loop is CASSLLGRDGYTF. The CDR3, as DNA: TGTGCCAGCAGTTTATTAGGCAGGGATGGCTACACCTTC.

The chain joins TRBV27 to TRBJ2-1; 9 bases are a match to TRBD2. The CDR3 contains 13 residues. After removal of 8 bases from V and 10 bases from J, the junction contained 9 bases not matched to a gene. Germline CDR1 MNHEY, CDR2 SMNVEV (reference sequence). CDR3 coding DNA: TGTGCCAGCGGGGCGGGGGGGCCTTGGGAGCAGTTCTTC. Protein product: CASGAGGPWEQFF.

The chain has TRBV18 and TRBJ1-1, with D maybe TRBD1 (6 bases). V was shortened by 3 bases and J by 7 bases, with 12 bases between the two germline ends. Germline values: CDR1 KGHSH, CDR2 LQKENI. The CDR3 totals 13 residues. CDR3 protein: CASSPPGQYEAFF. For the CDR3, the DNA is TGTGCCAGCTCACCCCCCGGACAGTATGAAGCTTTCTTT.

V is TRBV4-1 and J is TRBJ2-3; TRBD2 matches 8 bases. The germline V gene has CDR1 MGHRA and CDR2 YSYEKL. The ends lost 4 bases at V and 1 base at J; junction bases unmatched: 4. This CDR3 is built from 15 residues. The CDR3, as DNA: TGCGCCAGCAGCCTCGGGGGGGGACGCACAGATACGCAGTATTTT. It is translated as CASSLGGGRTDTQYF.

J is TRBJ2-1 and V is TRBV7-8, with unresolved D. The CDR3 extends over 15 amino acids. Germline V gives CDR1 SGHVS, CDR2 FQNEAQ. The germline V and J ends were trimmed by 5 bases and 5 bases, with 16 bases remaining between them. CDR3 in DNA: TGTGCCAGCAGCCCACAAACCTTAACACACAATGAGCAGTTCTTC. This gives the protein CASSPQTLTHNEQFF.

J is TRBJ1-6 and V is TRBV7-2; 8 bases line up with TRBD1. The ends lost 2 bases at V and 6 bases at J; junction bases unmatched: 3. The germline V gene encodes CDR1 SGHTA and CDR2 FQGNSA. This CDR3 contains 15 residues. CDR3 amino acids: CASSLNRGINSPLHF. For the CDR3, the DNA is TGTGCCAGCAGCTTAAACAGGGGGATTAATTCACCCCTCCACTTT.

The J gene is TRBJ2-7, the V gene TRBV27; D is possibly TRBD1 (5 bases). The CDR3 has 14 residues. Between the trimmed V and J ends, which lost 8 bases and 4 bases, there was a span of 18 bases. Germline V lookup: CDR1 MNHEY, CDR2 SMNVEV (reference sequence). The CDR3 coding sequence is TGTGCCAGCTCGGCAAACAGGAAGGGATACGAGCAGTACTTC. Its translation is CASSANRKGYEQYF.

This clone was counted a single time. The chain combines TRBV18 with TRBJ1-3; tentative D call: TRBD1 (6 bases). V lost 3 bases, J lost 0 bases, and 18 bases lay in between. The CDR3 contains 18 residues. The V gene's germline CDR1 is KGHSH and CDR2 LQKENI. The CDR3 spells CASSPLRDTKYSGNTIYF. The DNA of the CDR3 is TGTGCCAGCTCACCTTTACGGGACACAAAGTACTCTGGAAACACCATATATTTT.

The chain is built from TRBV6-5 and TRBJ1-5; TRBD1 agrees at 10 bases. Unmatched junction bases numbered 5, after V lost 6 bases and J lost 3 bases. This CDR3 is built from 15 residues. Germline CDR1 reads MNHEY; CDR2 reads SVGAGI. For the CDR3, the DNA is TGTGCCAGCAGCCCCGACAGGGGGCCCAATCAGCCCCAGCATTTT. Translation gives CASSPDRGPNQPQHF.

The chain uses TRBV4-2 and TRBJ2-3; maybe TRBD2 (5 bases). Germline CDR1 and CDR2: LGHNA and YNFKEQ. The CDR3 loop spans 19 amino acids. V lost 1 base and J 0 bases, leaving 20 bases between the germline ends. The DNA of the CDR3 is TGTGCCAGCAGCCAAGGAACGTTGTCCTTGGGAGCGAGCACAGATACGCAGTATTTT. Protein product: CASSQGTLSLGASTDTQYF.

As concerns this clone: No DNA is shown, since the ends of the CDR3 on it are uncertain; the CDR3 is the one TCRdb lists. CDR3 sequence reads: CATSRDVGGGTFF. The chain employs TRBV15 and TRBJ1-1. The germline CDR1 and CDR2 sequences are LNHNV and YYDKDF (reference sequence). Inclusive of both ends, the CDR3 amounts to 13 amino acids.

The gene calls are TRBV28 and TRBJ2-2; D is unclear. CDR1 and CDR2 from the germline V gene are MDHEN and SYDVKM. This CDR3 comprises 14 residues. V lost 1 base to trimming and J lost 6 bases, with 9 bases between them. The CDR3 reads CASSLYRVAGELFF. CDR3 nucleotides: TGTGCCAGCAGTTTATATCGGGTAGCCGGGGAGCTGTTTTTT. Full variable domain (outside the CDR3, taken from reference TRBV28 and TRBJ2-2): DVKVTQSSRYLVKRTGEKVFLECVQDMDHENMFWYRQDPGLGLRLIYFSYDVKMKEKGDIPEGYSVSREKKERFSLILESASTNQTSMYLCASSLYRVAGELFFGEGSRLTVL.

V usage is TRBV29-1 and J usage is TRBJ1-1; D gene ambiguous. V lost 4 bases to trimming and J lost 4 bases, with 13 bases between them. Germline-derived CDR1 and CDR2 are SQVTM and ANQGSEA. The CDR3 runs to 13 residues. The chain's CDR3 is CSVGAVGSTEAFF. CDR3 bases: TGCAGCGTTGGGGCTGTCGGGAGCACTGAAGCTTTCTTT.

The gene calls are TRBV14 and TRBJ2-1, with D possibly matching TRBD2 (5 bases). The CDR3 has 14 residues. The germline V and J ends were trimmed by 4 bases and 4 bases, with 11 bases remaining between them. CDR1 is SGHDN, CDR2 FVKESK, per germline. CDR3 in DNA: TGTGCCAGCAGCCTTTACGGACTGTACAATGAGCAGTTCTTC. Translation: CASSLYGLYNEQFF.

The chain links TRBV4-1 to TRBJ1-2; D ambiguous. The CDR3 is 14 amino acids. Trimming left V 1 base short and J 7 bases short, with 13 bases between. CDR1 is MGHRA, CDR2 YSYEKL, per germline. CDR3 amino acids: CASSQVGQSVGYTF. DNA for the CDR3: TGCGCCAGCAGCCAAGTCGGCCAGAGCGTTGGCTACACCTTC.

Here the CDR3 DNA reads TGTGCCAGCAGCCAATCCCTAGGGGGCACTGAAGCTTTCTTT. Translated, it gives CASSQSLGGTEAFF. The V call is TRBV7-2, the J call TRBJ1-1, with D maybe TRBD1 (6 bases). The CDR3 contains 14 residues. V lost 5 bases and J lost 4, with 14 bases in between. The V gene's germline CDR1 is SGHTA and CDR2 FQGNSA.

The chain is built from TRBV7-2 and TRBJ2-1, with TRBD2 matching over 8 bases. J was trimmed by 9 bases and V by 1 base; bases with no gene match: 14. The CDR3 runs 17 residues. CDR1 is SGHTA and CDR2 is FQGNSA in the germline V gene. The CDR3 sequence: CASSLGFSVAGSGEQFF. CDR3 DNA sequence: TGTGCCAGCAGCTTAGGGTTTTCGGTAGCGGGGTCGGGTGAGCAGTTCTTC.

The rearrangement uses TRBV7-2 and TRBJ2-1, with TRBD2 identical over 9 bases. Trimming at V came to 5 bases and at J to 0 bases, leaving 8 bases not matched to a gene. CDR1 is SGHTA, CDR2 FQGNSA, per germline. CDR3 size: 17 residues. This CDR3 reads CASSRGGGASSYNEQFF. The CDR3 nucleotides are TGTGCCAGCAGCCGGGGCGGGGGGGCGAGCTCCTACAATGAGCAGTTCTTC. The variable domain in full, with the rest retrieved from reference TRBV7-2 and TRBJ2-1, is GAGVSQSPSNKVTEKGKDVELRCDPISGHTALYWYRQSLGQGLEFLIYFQGNSAPDKSGLPSDRFSAERTGGSVSTLTIQRTQQEDSAVYLCASSRGGGASSYNEQFFGPGTRLTVL.

The genes are TRBV2 and TRBJ1-6; 9 bases are shared with TRBD1. Germline values: CDR1 SNHLY, CDR2 FYNNEI. Unmatched junction bases numbered 10, after V lost 8 bases and J lost 8 bases. This CDR3 is 15 amino acids long. The CDR3 DNA reads as TGTGCCAGCGGGCAGTCGACAGGGGGTGATTCACCCCTCCACTTT. It yields the protein CASGQSTGGDSPLHF.

This rearrangement joins TRBV7-8 to TRBJ1-1, with D unresolved. This CDR3 spans 13 amino acids. V lost 4 bases to trimming and J lost 5 bases, with 11 bases between them. Per germline, CDR1 SGHVS and CDR2 FQNEAQ. CDR3 in amino acids: CASSSPAGTEAFF. The CDR3 DNA reads as TGTGCCAGCAGCTCGCCCGCGGGGACTGAAGCTTTCTTT.